The entry below describes one T cell receptor beta chain. J gave up 4 bases and V 1 base, and 4 bases lay outside the gene matches. Germline values: CDR1 SGHTA, CDR2 FQGNSA. The CDR3 covers 15 residues. The sample belongs to a study of blood T cell repertoires in COVID-19. Study-wide context: Sites in the United States, Italy and Spain provided acute and convalescent COVID-19 samples. In each case, the material was cDNA or gDNA derived from T cells, B-cell-depleted T cells, or PBMCs.

Seattle cases were enrolled at active infection and followed longitudinally. As handled by the study authors: Reference gene primer amplification in the assay estimated nucleated cell counts. Profiling relied on immunoSEQ multiplex PCR, and the TCRdb table lists in-frame clones only, not all of them. V, J and clone size reflect that table, while D and trimming were determined from the DNA. The table includes around 400,000 clones, about 89% detected once. The rearrangement uses TRBV7-2 and TRBJ2-1, with TRBD2 matching 7 bases. The sequence was collected from an older woman with COVID-19, enrolled during active disease. Sequencing was performed on peripheral blood. In nucleotides, the CDR3 is TGTGCCAGCAGCTTAGAGGGCGGGGGTTACAATGAGCAGTTCTTC. It yields the protein CASSLEGGGYNEQFF.